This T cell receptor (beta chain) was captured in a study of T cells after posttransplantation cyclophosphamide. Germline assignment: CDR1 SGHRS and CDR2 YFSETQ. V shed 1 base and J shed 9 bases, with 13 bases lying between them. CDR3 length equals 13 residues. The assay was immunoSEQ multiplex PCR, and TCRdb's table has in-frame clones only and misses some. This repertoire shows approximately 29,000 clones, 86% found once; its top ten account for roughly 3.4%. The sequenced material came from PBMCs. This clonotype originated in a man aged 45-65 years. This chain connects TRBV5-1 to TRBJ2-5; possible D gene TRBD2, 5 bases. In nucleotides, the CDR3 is TGCGCCAGCAGCTTGACCGGAGGAGGTGCCCAGTACTTC. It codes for CASSLTGGGAQYF.